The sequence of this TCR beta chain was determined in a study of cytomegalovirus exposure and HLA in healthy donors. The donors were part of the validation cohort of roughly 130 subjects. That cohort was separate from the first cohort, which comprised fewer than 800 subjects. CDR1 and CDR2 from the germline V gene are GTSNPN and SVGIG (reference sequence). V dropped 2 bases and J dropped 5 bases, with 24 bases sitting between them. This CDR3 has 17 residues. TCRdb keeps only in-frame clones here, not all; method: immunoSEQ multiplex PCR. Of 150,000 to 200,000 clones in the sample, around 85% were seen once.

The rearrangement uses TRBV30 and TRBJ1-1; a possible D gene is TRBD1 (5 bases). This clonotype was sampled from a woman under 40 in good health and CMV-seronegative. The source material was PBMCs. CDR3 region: CAWSRRTPGLRLTEAFF. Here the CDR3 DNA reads TGTGCCTGGAGTCGCCGTACGCCGGGACTCCGATTAACTGAAGCTTTCTTT.